The 21 T cell receptor beta chains reported below all come from one sample, sequenced in a study of T cell responses to AZD1222 COVID-19 vaccine listed by TCRdb under 2021. Receptor amplification or capture employed the immunoSEQ multiplex PCR assay. Not all clones reach the TCRdb copy of this immuneACCESS table, which keeps in-frame sequences only. Checked studies attribute under half of the gap to unresolved V genes and leave the rest unexplained. The sample has more than 100,000 clones on record, around nine tenths of them singletons. 1.2% of the sample lies in the top ten. In the paper's terms, the time point label means: baseline before first vaccination. Sequenced material: peripheral blood, taken on day 0 of AZD1222 vaccination. All receptors derive from an adult in good health.

V is TRBV20-1 and J is TRBJ2-3; 7 nucleotides match TRBD1. J lost 5 bases, V lost 6 bases, and 2 bases had no gene match. Germline loops: CDR1 DFQATT, CDR2 SNEGSKA (reference sequence). The CDR3 is 11 residues long. CDR3 in amino acids: CSAPGGDTQYF. CDR3 DNA sequence: TGCAGTGCCCCAGGGGGAGATACGCAGTATTTT.

V is TRBV7-9 and J is TRBJ2-5; tentatively, D is TRBD1 (7 bases). Trimming removed 6 bases from V and 2 bases from J, with 22 bases in between. Germline loops: CDR1 SEHNR, CDR2 FQNEAQ (reference sequence). There are 17 residues in the CDR3. CDR3 protein: CASSSAGGTELQETQYF. For the CDR3, the DNA is TGTGCCAGCAGTTCTGCAGGGGGGACGGAATTACAAGAGACCCAGTACTTC.

The rearrangement joins TRBV7-9 to TRBJ2-3; D remains ambiguous. Per germline, CDR1 SEHNR and CDR2 FQNEAQ (reference sequence). There are 15 residues in the CDR3. With 5 bases removed from V and 2 bases from J, the gap between germline ends came to 14 bases. The CDR3 sequence: CASSPLGGSTDTQYF. The CDR3 DNA reads as TGTGCCAGCAGCCCCCTGGGCGGATCCACAGATACGCAGTATTTT. Variable domain in full (rest from reference TRBV7-9 and TRBJ2-3): DTGVSQNPRHKITKRGQNVTFRCDPISEHNRLYWYRQTLGQGPEFLTYFQNEAQLEKSRLLSDRFSAERPKGSFSTLEIQRTEQGDSAMYLCASSPLGGSTDTQYFGPGTRLTVL.

V and J are TRBV12-5 and TRBJ1-5; weak D call: TRBD1 (5 bases). The V gene's germline CDR1 is LGHNT and CDR2 FRNRAP. Trimming removed 6 bases at V and 3 bases at J, with 15 bases between. The CDR3 has 15 residues. CDR3 in amino acids: CASGEGYRINQPQHF. The CDR3 bases are TGTGCTAGTGGGGAGGGGTACAGGATCAATCAGCCCCAGCATTTT.

V is TRBV11-2 and J is TRBJ1-6, with D maybe TRBD1 (5 bases). Between the trimmed V and J ends, which lost 0 bases and 7 bases, there was a span of 7 bases. Germline assignment: CDR1 SGHAT and CDR2 FQNNGV. CDR3 length equals 14 residues. Here the CDR3 DNA reads TGTGCCAGCAGCTTAGAGCCAGGGAATTCACCCCTCCACTTT. It translates to CASSLEPGNSPLHF. Full variable domain (rest looked up from reference TRBV11-2 and TRBJ1-6): EAGVAQSPRYKIIEKRQSVAFWCNPISGHATLYWYQQILGQGPKLLIQFQNNGVVDDSQLPKDRFSAERLKGVDSTLKIQPAKLEDSAVYLCASSLEPGNSPLHFGNGTRLTVT.

This chain joins TRBV19 and TRBJ1-6; TRBD1 matches at 8 bases. Trimming at V came to 6 bases and at J to 5 bases, leaving 0 bases not matched to a gene. Germline V gene data show CDR1 as LNHDA and CDR2 as SQIVND (reference sequence). The CDR3 runs to 13 residues. The CDR3 nucleotides read TGTGCCAGTAGGACAGGGGATAATTCACCCCTCCACTTT. It encodes CASRTGDNSPLHF.

The V gene is TRBV3-1 (or the pseudogene TRBV3-2), the J gene TRBJ1-2, with D tentatively TRBD1 (5 bases). V dropped 4 bases and J dropped 3 bases, with 12 bases sitting between them. Looked up from germline, CDR1 is LGHDT and CDR2 is YNNKEL (reference sequence). The CDR3 spans 14 residues. CDR3 nucleotide sequence: TGTGCCAGCAGCCCCCTTGACAGCGACTATGGCTACACCTTC. Amino acids: CASSPLDSDYGYTF.

The chain carries TRBV25-1 and TRBJ2-7, with TRBD1 identical over 11 bases. Germline values: CDR1 MGHDK, CDR2 SYGVNS. This CDR3 is 14 amino acids long. With V trimmed by 3 bases and J by 7 bases, 5 bases remained unmatched. The CDR3: CASSDSGTGGEQYF. The CDR3 DNA follows: TGTGCCAGCAGTGACTCCGGGACAGGGGGGGAGCAGTACTTC.

V is TRBV19 and J is TRBJ2-1; 15 nucleotides match TRBD2. This CDR3 is built from 17 residues. Germline V gene data show CDR1 as LNHDA and CDR2 as SQIVND (reference sequence). The junction had 9 bases not matched to a gene; V was cut back by 5 bases and J by 7 bases. CDR3 residues: CASSLQRTSGGANEQFF. The CDR3 region has the DNA TGTGCCAGTAGTCTCCAGCGGACTAGCGGGGGGGCAAATGAGCAGTTCTTC.

This chain joins TRBV6-2 or TRBV6-3 and TRBJ1-6, with 9 bases fitting TRBD1. CDR3 size: 15 residues. With V trimmed by 0 bases and J by 8 bases, 2 bases remained unmatched. CDR1 is MNHEY and CDR2 is SVGEGT in the germline V gene. CDR3 region: CASSYSQGAYSPLHF. CDR3 in DNA: TGTGCCAGCAGTTACTCACAGGGGGCGTATTCACCCCTCCACTTT.

This clone came up a few times. V and J are TRBV6-5 and TRBJ2-7, with TRBD2 matching 8 bases. Germline CDR1 reads MNHEY; CDR2 reads SVGAGI. The CDR3 loop spans 15 amino acids. The J segment lost 2 bases and the V segment lost 2 bases, leaving 5 bases of the junction unmatched. The CDR3 region is CASSYGAAGAYEQYF. CDR3 coding DNA: TGTGCCAGCAGTTACGGGGCAGCGGGGGCCTACGAGCAGTACTTC.

The chain uses TRBV11-3 and TRBJ1-6; no clear D gene. Per the germline V gene, CDR1 is SGHNT and CDR2 is YENEEA. CDR3 length: 15 amino acids. Trimming removed 3 bases at V and 3 bases at J, with 9 bases between. The CDR3 loop reads CASSFPGYYNSPLHF. CDR3 sequence (DNA): TGTGCCAGCAGCTTCCCGGGCTACTATAATTCACCCCTCCACTTT.

The rearrangement joins TRBV27 to TRBJ2-7; perhaps TRBD1 as D (6 bases). With 6 bases removed from V and 3 bases from J, the gap between germline ends came to 12 bases. CDR3 length equals 13 residues. Germline CDR1 is MNHEY and CDR2 is SMNVEV (reference sequence). This CDR3 reads CASSPQGLYEQYF. CDR3 in DNA: TGTGCCAGCAGCCCACAGGGCCTCTACGAGCAGTACTTC.

This rearrangement joins TRBV3-1 (or the pseudogene TRBV3-2) to TRBJ2-4; the D gene is possibly TRBD2 (5 bases). The germline CDR1 and CDR2 sequences are LGHDT and YNNKEL (reference sequence). Trimming took 4 bases from V and 8 from J, leaving 18 bases between them. The CDR3 covers 15 residues. DNA for the CDR3: TGTGCCAGCAGCCCCCGGACTCCTCCTGGGGACATTCAGTACTTC. Translation gives CASSPRTPPGDIQYF.

V usage is TRBV9 and J usage is TRBJ2-5; D may match TRBD1 or TRBD2 (5 bases each). Looked up from germline, CDR1 is SGDLS and CDR2 is YYNGEE. V was pared by 4 bases and J by 4 bases, with 17 bases between. There are 15 residues in the CDR3. The chain's CDR3 is CASSPRDDLIETQYF. CDR3 sequence (DNA): TGTGCCAGCAGCCCTCGGGACGATTTAATAGAGACCCAGTACTTC.

The chain has TRBV3-1 (or the pseudogene TRBV3-2) and TRBJ1-2; D may be TRBD1 (5 bases). V was cut by 3 bases and J by 4 bases, with 9 bases left in between. This CDR3 is built from 13 residues. Germline loops: CDR1 LGHDT, CDR2 YNNKEL (reference sequence). This chain's CDR3 is CASSQAGFYGYTF. Written as DNA, the CDR3 is TGTGCCAGCAGCCAGGCAGGGTTCTATGGCTACACCTTC.

V and J are TRBV18 and TRBJ1-4; possibly TRBD1 for D (6 bases). Germline V gene data show CDR1 as KGHSH and CDR2 as LQKENI. The CDR3 consists of 17 residues. V gave up 3 bases and J gave up 0 bases, with 14 bases separating them. The CDR3 here is CASSPLGGSATNEKLFF. The CDR3 DNA is TGTGCCAGCTCACCCCTAGGGGGTAGTGCAACTAATGAAAAACTGTTTTTT.

The chain links TRBV6-1 to TRBJ2-3; TRBD1 matches 7 bases. The CDR3 loop spans 19 amino acids. Germline V gene sequence: CDR1 MNHNS, CDR2 SASEGT. Germline trimming cut 2 bases from V and 1 base from J; bases unmatched to any gene: 15. This CDR3 reads CASSERGPSLARGTDTQYF. DNA of the CDR3: TGTGCCAGCAGTGAAAGGGGGCCCTCGCTCGCGCGAGGCACAGATACGCAGTATTTT.

The chain combines TRBV9 with TRBJ1-4; no definite D call. The V end lost 0 bases, the J end lost 7 bases, and 16 bases lay between the germline ends. Per germline, CDR1 SGDLS and CDR2 YYNGEE. The CDR3 has 16 amino acids. CDR3 DNA sequence: TGTGCCAGCAGCGTAGCTCTCCCAGATACGGGTGAAAAACTGTTTTTT. It specifies CASSVALPDTGEKLFF.

This clone was picked up a small number of times. The genes are TRBV5-1 and TRBJ1-3; the D gene is possibly TRBD1 (5 bases). The CDR3 spans 14 residues. Germline V gene lookup returns CDR1 SGHRS and CDR2 YFSETQ. V lost 0 bases to trimming and J lost 4 bases, with 8 bases between them. CDR3 coding DNA: TGCGCCAGCAGCTTGGCAGGGTACGGAAACACCATATATTTT. It codes for CASSLAGYGNTIYF.

The chain uses TRBV2 and TRBJ1-5; D is unclear. The V end was cut by 5 bases, the J end by 2 bases, with 13 bases between. The CDR3 is 15 residues long. Looked up from germline, CDR1 is SNHLY and CDR2 is FYNNEI. CDR3 protein: CASSPGLGGNQPQHF. CDR3 in DNA: TGTGCCAGCAGTCCGGGGTTAGGTGGCAATCAGCCCCAGCATTTT.